This TCR beta chain was found in a study of post-analysis software for immune sequencing data. Study-wide points: F-measure co-clustering was strong for batch-matched samples. With TRBV5-6, TRBV5-1 and TRBV20-1 included, about five TRBV segments were more frequent in patients than in controls.

This clonotype was recorded a few times. Its cognate antigen is unknown. In germline, CDR1 is SGDLS, CDR2 YYNGEE. CDR3 length: 15 amino acids. Trimming took off 0 bases at V and 0 bases at J, with 7 bases between the two ends. TCR beta cDNA libraries included unique molecular identifiers. Via MiXCR, TCRdb re-called the PCR reads, giving one row per CDR3 protein. The table has 430,000 or so distinct CDR3 sequences, 35% to 45% seen once. This sequence joins TRBV9 and TRBJ1-5, with D maybe TRBD1 (6 bases). The clonotype comes from a girl aged 2-9 years with multiple sclerosis. Sequences were obtained from blood. The DNA for the CDR3 is TGTGCCAGCAGCGTAGGGGACACTAGCAATCAGCCCCAGCATTTT. Translating gives CASSVGDTSNQPQHF. Full variable domain (missing parts from reference TRBV9 and TRBJ1-5): DSGVTQTPKHLITATGQRVTLRCSPRSGDLSVYWYQQSLDQGLQFLIQYYNGEERAKGNILERFSAQQFPDLHSELNLSSLELGDSALYFCASSVGDTSNQPQHFGDGTRLSIL.